This T cell receptor (beta chain) emerged from a study of regulatory T cells in long-lasting Graves disease. Study summary: Graves' patients, diagnosed recently, had received antithyroid drugs under 3 months.

This clonotype was found many times. Time point given: newly diagnosed GD, antithyroid drugs for less than 3 months. Following extraction of RNA from PBMCs, that RNA was used to make the TCR library. EDTA tubes held roughly 9.9 milliliters of peripheral blood from each patient. Through Arm-PCR of CDR3 regions and iRepertoire HTBI primers, TCR beta libraries were built. TCRdb analysed the multiplex PCR reads with MiXCR anew, one entry per CDR3 protein. The sample contains some 460,000 distinct CDR3 sequences, around 16% of which appear only once. The same sample was also studied in work on T cells in Graves' hyperthyroidism and ophthalmopathy. As reported in that work: The HTBI primer set drove a first-round RT-PCR of the TCR CDR3.

The origin of this receptor is a man aged 35 to 55 with Graves disease. The sample in question was peripheral blood mononuclear cells (PBMCs), obtained at new diagnosis, from a patient treated with antithyroid drugs.

CDR3 in DNA: TGTGCCAGCAGTTTATGGAGTTCACCCCTCCACTTT. It encodes CASSLWSSPLHF. V usage is TRBV28 and J usage is TRBJ1-6; D is unclear. V was shortened by 0 bases and J by 9 bases, with 3 bases between the two germline ends. The CDR3 has 12 amino acids. CDR1 and CDR2 (germline): MDHEN, SYDVKM.